This paragraph reports one T cell receptor beta chain. The data belong to a study of blood T cell repertoires in COVID-19. The overall study: COVID-19 samples collected from the United States, Italy and Spain covered acute and convalescent phases. T cells, B-cell-depleted T cells, or PBMCs provided the cDNA or gDNA that served as material.

Methods used by the authors: Amplification with reference gene primers provided the estimates of nucleated cell counts. Produced via immunoSEQ multiplex PCR; TCRdb's table is partial and in-frame only. The V and J calls and clone size are taken from that table; D and trimming were inferred from the DNA. Of fewer than 65,000 clones in the sample, 75% to 95% were seen once. The CDR3 runs 13 residues. Trimming stripped 5 bases from V and 6 bases from J, with 8 bases between. Germline-derived CDR1 and CDR2 are MNHEY and SVGAGI. V is TRBV6-5 and J is TRBJ1-6; a possible D gene is TRBD1 (6 bases). The sequenced sample was peripheral blood. The origin of this receptor is a man in his fifties with acute or convalescent COVID-19. CDR3 nucleotides: TGTGCCAGCAGTACGGACAGTAATTCACCCCTCCACTTT. Encoded protein: CASSTDSNSPLHF.